A selection of T cell receptor beta chains follows, all from one sample in a study of shared clonotypes between healthy human individuals. Data came from immunoSEQ multiplex PCR; TCRdb stores just in-frame clones and leaves some out. The sample contains 2 million to 2.5 million clones, roughly 94% of which appear only once. The source material was naive CD4+ T cells sorted from blood. The receptors come from a man aged 18 to 30 in good health. Both conserved end residues are trimmed from each CDR3.

V gene: TRBV14; J gene: TRBJ1-1; CDR3 protein: ASSHNVGQNTEAF
V gene: TRBV12-5; J gene: TRBJ2-1; CDR3 protein: ASGFTRGQGKLAEQF
V gene: TRBV4-3; J gene: TRBJ2-7; CDR3 protein: ASSQEAGSAYEQY
V gene: TRBV5-1; J gene: TRBJ1-2; CDR3 protein: ASSPQVNYGYT
V gene: TRBV5-4; J gene: TRBJ2-1; CDR3 protein: ASSPTSGGPNEQF
V gene: TRBV5-1; J gene: TRBJ1-2; CDR3 protein: ASSLGETYTNYGYT
V gene: TRBV6-5; J gene: TRBJ1-1; CDR3 protein: ASRRPGVGTEAF
V gene: TRBV10-3; J gene: TRBJ1-4; CDR3 protein: AISESAGGAANEKLF
V gene: TRBV4-1; J gene: TRBJ2-7; CDR3 protein: ASSHKSGTGGGEQY
V gene: TRBV18; J gene: TRBJ1-2; CDR3 protein: ASSRGQNYGYT
V gene: TRBV7-2; J gene: TRBJ1-2; CDR3 protein: ASSLAVPNYGYT
V gene: TRBV6-6; J gene: TRBJ2-7; CDR3 protein: ASLLAGGPYEQY
V gene: TRBV5-1; J gene: TRBJ2-5; CDR3 protein: ASSGGQGETQY
V gene: TRBV6-4; J gene: TRBJ2-4; CDR3 protein: ADGRGSLAKNIQY
V gene: TRBV14; J gene: TRBJ2-7; CDR3 protein: ASSPLGVSLSSYEQY
V gene: TRBV7-2; J gene: TRBJ2-5; CDR3 protein: ASSFEVVETQY
V gene: TRBV28; J gene: TRBJ1-2; CDR3 protein: ASSLKGRRHGYT
V gene: TRBV5-1; J gene: TRBJ2-3; CDR3 protein: ASGTDSTDTQY
V gene: TRBV5-4; J gene: TRBJ1-6; CDR3 protein: ASSQEMTGTGISPLH
V gene: TRBV19; J gene: TRBJ2-5; CDR3 protein: ASSRDKNQETQY
V gene: TRBV6-5; J gene: TRBJ1-5; CDR3 protein: ASSYSQGQERPQH
V gene: TRBV19; J gene: TRBJ1-2; CDR3 protein: ASTPTVPNYGYT